These 8 T cell receptor beta chains share one sample of origin, sequenced in a study of cytomegalovirus exposure and HLA in healthy donors. This table comes from immunoSEQ multiplex PCR, and its TCRdb copy is limited to in-frame clones, with some not included. The data show 250,000 or so clones, about 90% seen once. Specimen: PBMCs. These receptor sequences come from a man younger than 35 in good health and CMV-seropositive.

The chain joins TRBV30 to TRBJ1-1; perhaps TRBD1 as D (5 bases). Trimming left V 8 bases short and J 5 bases short, with 15 bases between. Germline-derived CDR1 and CDR2 are GTSNPN and SVGIG (reference sequence). The CDR3 extends over 12 amino acids. The CDR3 bases are TGTGCCCTAAACCAGGGAGAGACTGAAGCTTTCTTT. Translation: CALNQGETEAFF.

The rearrangement links TRBV6-4 to TRBJ1-2; D is undetermined. Germline V gene sequence: CDR1 MRHNA, CDR2 SNTAGT. The CDR3 runs to 14 residues. V lost 0 bases, J lost 4 bases, and 9 bases lay in between. The CDR3 DNA is TGTGCCAGCAGTGACTCTGGCAGAACCTATGGCTACACCTTC. This translates into CASSDSGRTYGYTF.

V gene TRBV9 combines with J gene TRBJ1-2, with D possibly being TRBD1 (5 bases). V shed 0 bases and J shed 6 bases, with 9 bases lying between them. The CDR3 spans 13 residues. The germline V gene has CDR1 SGDLS and CDR2 YYNGEE. The CDR3 loop is CASSVAGADGYTF. The CDR3 DNA follows: TGTGCCAGCAGCGTAGCCGGGGCTGATGGCTACACCTTC.

This chain uses TRBV7-9 with TRBJ2-7, with D perhaps assigned TRBD1 or TRBD2 (5 bases each). The CDR3 runs 12 residues. Germline CDR1 SEHNR, CDR2 FQNEAQ (reference sequence). The V gene lost 2 bases and the J gene lost 6 bases, with 8 bases spanning the gap. The CDR3 is CASSLMGVEQYF. In DNA, the CDR3 is TGTGCCAGCAGCTTAATGGGGGTCGAGCAGTACTTC.

The rearrangement uses TRBV6-6 and TRBJ2-1, with D perhaps matching TRBD2 (5 bases). Germline-derived CDR1 and CDR2 are MNHNY and SVGAGI (reference sequence). V lost 3 bases to trimming and J lost 8 bases, with 8 bases between them. CDR3 length: 12 residues. The DNA of the CDR3 is TGTGCCAGCAGTTATTGGCGGGATGAGCAGTTCTTC. Its protein is CASSYWRDEQFF.

This clone was counted a single time. The chain combines TRBV18 with TRBJ2-7; possible D gene TRBD2, 5 bases. This CDR3 has 15 amino acids. Trimming shortened V by 0 bases and J by 0 bases, and 9 bases separated the two germline ends. In germline, CDR1 is KGHSH, CDR2 LQKENI. CDR3 nucleotide sequence: TGTGCCAGCTCACCACCCGAGGGCCTCTCCTACGAGCAGTACTTC. Its translation is CASSPPEGLSYEQYF. Combining the CDR3 with reference TRBV18 and TRBJ2-7 gives the whole variable domain NAGVMQNPRHLVRRRGQEARLRCSPMKGHSHVYWYRQLPEEGLKFMVYLQKENIIDESGMPKERFSAEFPKEGPSILRIQQVVRGDSAAYFCASSPPEGLSYEQYFGPGTRLTVT.

V and J are TRBV27 and TRBJ2-1; 11 bases line up with TRBD2. The germline V gene has CDR1 MNHEY and CDR2 SMNVEV (reference sequence). The CDR3 runs 16 residues. V dropped 3 bases and J dropped 6; count of bases not matched to a gene: 7. This chain's CDR3 is CASSFLSSGRSNEQFF. CDR3 bases: TGTGCCAGCAGTTTCCTGTCTAGCGGGAGGTCCAATGAGCAGTTCTTC.

This rearrangement joins TRBV4-1 to TRBJ2-1; TRBD1 or TRBD2 may be the D gene (5 bases each). CDR1 MGHRA and CDR2 YSYEKL come from the germline V gene. Trimming cost V 0 bases and J 7 bases, with 13 bases left between them. This CDR3 has 15 residues. The CDR3 nucleotides are TGCGCCAGCAGCCAAGATTGGGACCAAGGTAATGAGCAGTTCTTC. This encodes CASSQDWDQGNEQFF.